This T cell receptor beta chain was sequenced during a study of tumor and adjacent non-tumor tissue in lung cancer. No cell sorting was done before RNA was extracted from the tissue. The normal lung tissue was taken more than 3 cm from the tumor edge. A modified ARM-PCR protocol with three rounds of nested PCR amplified TCRbeta. One entry per CDR3 protein, called by TCRdb with MiXCR from the multiplex PCR reads. The sample consists of about 100,000 distinct CDR3 sequences, about 62% of them appearing once. Details on this clonotype: A read error may account for a junction end that differs from germline.

Per the germline V gene, CDR1 is SGHKS and CDR2 is YYEKEE (reference sequence). The CDR3 consists of 13 residues. The source is a man between 25 and 39 years old with non-small cell lung cancer. Sequenced: distant non-tumor lung tissue. The genes are TRBV5-5 and TRBJ1-1; D is perhaps TRBD1 (6 bases). CDR3 DNA: TGTGCCATCAGCATTGCAGGGGTCACTGAAGCTTTCTTT. It encodes CAISIAGVTEAFF.